This T cell receptor (beta chain) came from a study of monozygotic twins with inflammatory bowel disease. The study's findings and limits: Clonotypes shared with others were fewer in IBD patients than in healthy twins, especially with disease activity. Repertoire similarity did not separate concordant from discordant twins, possibly from limited power.

One entry per CDR3 protein, without DNA, is what TCRdb gives after re-calling the 5' RACE reads. Its listing shows about 160,000 distinct CDR3 sequences. The CDR3 totals 13 residues. Worth noting for this clonotype: Its antigen remains unidentified.

The V call is TRBV12-3 or TRBV12-4, the J call TRBJ2-7. Sequences were obtained from blood. The TCR originated in a human donor with ulcerative colitis or Crohn's disease, or a healthy co-twin of an affected twin (not recorded which). The chain's CDR3 is CASSLDSYYEQYF.